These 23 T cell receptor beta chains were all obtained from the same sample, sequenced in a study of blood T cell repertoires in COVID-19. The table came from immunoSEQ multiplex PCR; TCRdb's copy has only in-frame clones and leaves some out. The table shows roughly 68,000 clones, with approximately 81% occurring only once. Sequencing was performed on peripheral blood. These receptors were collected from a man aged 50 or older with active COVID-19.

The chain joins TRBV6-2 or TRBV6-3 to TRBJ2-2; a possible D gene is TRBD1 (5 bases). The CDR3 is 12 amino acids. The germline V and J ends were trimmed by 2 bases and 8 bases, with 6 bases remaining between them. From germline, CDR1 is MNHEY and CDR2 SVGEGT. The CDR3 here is CASSYRGGELFF. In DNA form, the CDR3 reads TGTGCCAGCAGTTACAGGGGTGGGGAGCTGTTTTTT.

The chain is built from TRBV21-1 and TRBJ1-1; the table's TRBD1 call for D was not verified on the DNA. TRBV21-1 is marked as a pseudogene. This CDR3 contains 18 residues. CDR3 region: CASSKEPRDRGFRAEAFF. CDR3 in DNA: TGTGCCAGCAGCAAAGAACCAAGGGACAGGGGCTTTCGCGCTGAAGCTTTCTTT.

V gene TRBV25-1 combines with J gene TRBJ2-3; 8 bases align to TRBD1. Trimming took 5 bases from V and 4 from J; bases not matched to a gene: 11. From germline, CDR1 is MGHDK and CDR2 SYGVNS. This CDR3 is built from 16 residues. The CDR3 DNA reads TGTGCCAGCAGTACCTATTCGGGACAGGCGGCAGATACGCAGTATTTT. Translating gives CASSTYSGQAADTQYF.

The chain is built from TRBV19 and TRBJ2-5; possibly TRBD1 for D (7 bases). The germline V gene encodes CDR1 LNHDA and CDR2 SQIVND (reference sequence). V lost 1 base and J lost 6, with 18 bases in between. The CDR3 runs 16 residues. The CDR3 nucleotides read TGTGCCAGTAGTATAGCAGGAGGGGACAGCCCGAAGACCCAGTACTTC. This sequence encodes CASSIAGGDSPKTQYF.

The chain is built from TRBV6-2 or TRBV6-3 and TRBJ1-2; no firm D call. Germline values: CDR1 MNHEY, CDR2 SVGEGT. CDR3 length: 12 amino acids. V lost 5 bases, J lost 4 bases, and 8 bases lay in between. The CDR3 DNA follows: TGTGCCAGCAGTCCCACAGCCTATGGCTACACCTTC. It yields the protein CASSPTAYGYTF.

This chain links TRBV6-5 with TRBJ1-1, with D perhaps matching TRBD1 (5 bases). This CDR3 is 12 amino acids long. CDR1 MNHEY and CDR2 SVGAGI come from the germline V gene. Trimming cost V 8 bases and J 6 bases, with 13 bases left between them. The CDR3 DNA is TGTGCCAGCTGGCAGGCGGGGCCTGAAGCTTTCTTT. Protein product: CASWQAGPEAFF.

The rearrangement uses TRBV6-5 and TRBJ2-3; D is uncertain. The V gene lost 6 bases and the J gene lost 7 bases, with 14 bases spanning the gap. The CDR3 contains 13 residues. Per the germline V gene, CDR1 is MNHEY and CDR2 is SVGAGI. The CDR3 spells CASSDNDIYTQYF. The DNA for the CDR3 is TGTGCCAGCAGCGACAACGATATTTATACGCAGTATTTT.

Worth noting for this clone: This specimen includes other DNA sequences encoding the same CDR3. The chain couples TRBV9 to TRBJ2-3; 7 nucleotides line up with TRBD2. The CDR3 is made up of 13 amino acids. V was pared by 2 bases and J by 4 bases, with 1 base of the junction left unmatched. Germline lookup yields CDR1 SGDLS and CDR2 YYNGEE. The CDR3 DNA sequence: TGTGCCAGCAGCGTTGGGGGGGCAGATACGCAGTATTTT. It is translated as CASSVGGADTQYF. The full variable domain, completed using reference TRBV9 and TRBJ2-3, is DSGVTQTPKHLITATGQRVTLRCSPRSGDLSVYWYQQSLDQGLQFLIQYYNGEERAKGNILERFSAQQFPDLHSELNLSSLELGDSALYFCASSVGGADTQYFGPGTRLTVL.

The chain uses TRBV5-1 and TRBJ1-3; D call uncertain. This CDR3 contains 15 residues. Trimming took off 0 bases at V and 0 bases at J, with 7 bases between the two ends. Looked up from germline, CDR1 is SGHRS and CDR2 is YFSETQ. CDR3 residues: CASSLGQVSGNTIYF. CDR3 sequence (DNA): TGCGCCAGCAGCTTGGGCCAGGTCTCTGGAAACACCATATATTTT.

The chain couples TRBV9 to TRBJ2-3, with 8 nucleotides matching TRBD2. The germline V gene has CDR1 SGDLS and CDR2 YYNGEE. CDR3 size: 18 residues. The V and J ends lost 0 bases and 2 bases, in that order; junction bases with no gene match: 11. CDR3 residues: CASSVGRPGRGATDTQYF. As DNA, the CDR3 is TGTGCCAGCAGCGTAGGCCGACCTGGGCGGGGGGCCACAGATACGCAGTATTTT.

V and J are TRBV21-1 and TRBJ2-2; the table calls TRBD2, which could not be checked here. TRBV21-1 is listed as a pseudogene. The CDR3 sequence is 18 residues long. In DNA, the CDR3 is TGTGCCAGCAGCAAAGAAGGACGGACTAGCGCGAACACCGGGGAGCTGTTTTTT. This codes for CASSKEGRTSANTGELFF.

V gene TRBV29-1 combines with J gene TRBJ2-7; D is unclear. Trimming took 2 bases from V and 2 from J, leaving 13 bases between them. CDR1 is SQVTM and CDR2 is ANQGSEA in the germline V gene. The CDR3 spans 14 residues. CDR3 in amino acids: CSVEPLGSAYEQYF. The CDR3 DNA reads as TGCAGCGTTGAACCCCTTGGAAGCGCCTACGAGCAGTACTTC.

The CDR3 region has the DNA TGTGCCAGCAGCTTATCGCGGCTCCAAGAGACCCAGTACTTC. Translation gives CASSLSRLQETQYF. V usage is TRBV7-9 and J usage is TRBJ2-5, with unresolved D. Germline loops: CDR1 SEHNR, CDR2 FQNEAQ (reference sequence). V lost 2 bases and J lost 1, with 8 bases in between. This CDR3 contains 14 residues.

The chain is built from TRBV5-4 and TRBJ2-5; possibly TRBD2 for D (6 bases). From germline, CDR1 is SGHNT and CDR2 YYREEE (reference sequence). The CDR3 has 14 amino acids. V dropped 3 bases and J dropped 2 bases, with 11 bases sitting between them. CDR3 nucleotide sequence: TGTGCCAGCAGCTCGGGAGTGCAGCAAGAGACCCAGTACTTC. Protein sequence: CASSSGVQQETQYF.

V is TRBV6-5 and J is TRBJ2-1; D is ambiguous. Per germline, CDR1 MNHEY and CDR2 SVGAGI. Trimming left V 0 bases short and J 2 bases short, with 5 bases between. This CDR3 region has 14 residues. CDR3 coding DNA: TGTGCCAGCAGTTACTCACAGACCTACAATGAGCAGTTCTTC. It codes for CASSYSQTYNEQFF.

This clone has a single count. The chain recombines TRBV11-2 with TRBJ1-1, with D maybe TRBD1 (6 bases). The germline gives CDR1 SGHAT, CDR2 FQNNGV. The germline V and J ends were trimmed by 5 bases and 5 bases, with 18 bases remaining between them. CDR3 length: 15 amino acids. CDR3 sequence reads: CASSQGLRGGTEAFF. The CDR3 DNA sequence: TGTGCCAGCAGCCAAGGACTAAGGGGGGGGACTGAAGCTTTCTTT.

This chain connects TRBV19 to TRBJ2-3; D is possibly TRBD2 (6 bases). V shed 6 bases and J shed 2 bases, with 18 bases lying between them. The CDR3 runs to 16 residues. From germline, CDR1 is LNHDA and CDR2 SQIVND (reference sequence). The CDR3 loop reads CASRPLLSGSTDTQYF. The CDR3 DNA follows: TGTGCCAGTAGACCTCTCCTTAGCGGATCCACAGATACGCAGTATTTT.

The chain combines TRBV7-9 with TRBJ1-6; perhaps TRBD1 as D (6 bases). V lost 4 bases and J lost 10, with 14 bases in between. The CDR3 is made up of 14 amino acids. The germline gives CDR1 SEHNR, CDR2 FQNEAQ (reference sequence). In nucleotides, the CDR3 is TGTGCCAGCAGCTCGTCAGGGGTAGAATCACCCCTCCACTTT. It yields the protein CASSSSGVESPLHF.

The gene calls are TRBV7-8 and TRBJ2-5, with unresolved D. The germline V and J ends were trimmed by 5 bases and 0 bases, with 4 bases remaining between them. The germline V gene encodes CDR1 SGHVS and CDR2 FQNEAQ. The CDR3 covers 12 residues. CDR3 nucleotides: TGTGCCAGCAGCGGCAACCAAGAGACCCAGTACTTC. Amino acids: CASSGNQETQYF.

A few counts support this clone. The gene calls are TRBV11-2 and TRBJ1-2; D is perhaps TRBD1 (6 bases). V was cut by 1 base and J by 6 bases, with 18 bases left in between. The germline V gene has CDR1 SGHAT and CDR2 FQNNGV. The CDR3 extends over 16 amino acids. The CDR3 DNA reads TGTGCCAGCAGCTTAGTAGGGTACCAGGGGTCGGATGGCTACACCTTC. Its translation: CASSLVGYQGSDGYTF.

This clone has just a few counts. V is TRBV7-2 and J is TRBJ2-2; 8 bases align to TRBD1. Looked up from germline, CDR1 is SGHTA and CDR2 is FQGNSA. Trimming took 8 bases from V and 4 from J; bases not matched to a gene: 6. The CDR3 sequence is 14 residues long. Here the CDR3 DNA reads TGTGCCAGCCAAACGGACAGGGCCACCGGGGAGCTGTTTTTT. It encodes CASQTDRATGELFF.

The CDR3 reads CASSLFQGALSYNEQFF. CDR3 DNA: TGTGCCAGCAGCTTATTTCAGGGGGCGCTCTCATACAATGAGCAGTTCTTC. The V gene is TRBV7-8, the J gene TRBJ2-1; 8 bases fit TRBD1. With V trimmed by 2 bases and J by 4 bases, 10 bases remained unmatched. CDR3 length: 17 amino acids. CDR1 is SGHVS and CDR2 is FQNEAQ in the germline V gene. Filled out from reference TRBV7-8 and TRBJ2-1, the complete variable domain reads GAGVSQSPRYKVAKRGQDVALRCDPISGHVSLFWYQQALGQGPEFLTYFQNEAQLDKSGLPSDRFFAERPEGSVSTLKIQRTQQEDSAVYLCASSLFQGALSYNEQFFGPGTRLTVL.

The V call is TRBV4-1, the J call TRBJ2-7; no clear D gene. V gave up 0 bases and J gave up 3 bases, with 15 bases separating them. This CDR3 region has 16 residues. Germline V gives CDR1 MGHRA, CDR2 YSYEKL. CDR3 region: CASSQERVGLVYEQYF. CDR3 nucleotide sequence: TGCGCCAGCAGCCAAGAGCGCGTCGGGTTAGTCTACGAGCAGTACTTC.